This TCR beta chain appears in the sequencing data of a study of T cell repertoires in cytomegalovirus infection. Looking at the study overall: Used in the study were CMV epitopes, some recently identified and HLA-C-restricted, others well-studied and HLA-B-restricted. Public signatures in TCR beta pointed to CMV infection and matching HLA type.

V was cut by 5 bases and J by 3 bases, with 14 bases left in between. Germline lookup yields CDR1 LGHDT and CDR2 YNNKEL (reference sequence). This CDR3 is built from 16 residues. With regard to this clonotype: Its antigen is not known.

Study-level points and caveats: HLA-C-restricted, CMV-specific TCR beta clonotypes were dominant ex vivo. Carriers of CMV and the relevant HLA type were discriminated by public TCR beta frequency.

TCRdb ran MiXCR on the reads and lists one entry per CDR3 protein. This table holds approximately 590,000 distinct CDR3 sequences, 40% found once. This TCR was recovered from a human donor in good health (CMV status not recorded). Some clones in this sample may be carry-over from other donors' samples. The chain is built from TRBV3-1 and TRBJ1-6; D might be TRBD1 (6 bases). The specimen comprised cultured PBMCs, sampled from culture after CMV antigen stimulation. This CDR3 is CASSGPGQNYNSPLHF. CDR3 in DNA: TGTGCCAGCAGCGGGCCCGGACAGAACTATAATTCACCCCTCCACTTT.